This T cell receptor (beta chain) was sequenced during a study of blood T cell repertoires in COVID-19 (TCRdb year 2020). Some background on the complete study: Collaborator samples came from the United States, Italy and Spain and covered acute and convalescent phases of COVID-19. The sample metadata nearly always contained a de-identified subject ID, COVID-19 status, age in years and sex. The dataset comprised deeply sampled blood TCRbeta repertoires from subjects exposed to, actively infected with, or recovered from COVID-19. Samples came from the ongoing ImmuneRACE study (first 160 participants) plus 1,254 subjects from 6 global collaborators. The prospective study material was composed of cDNA or gDNA derived from T cells, B-cell-depleted T cells, or PBMCs. Where available, HLA class I and class II types were obtained from metadata supplied by the sample provider rather than from assay-based typing. A freely available public database, intended as a resource for researchers studying the immune response to SARS-CoV-2, is where the repertoires were released.

TCRbeta CDR3 regions were amplified from genomic DNA using the immunoSEQ Assay, a bias-controlled multiplex PCR. As for the authors' bioinformatics: Nucleated cell counts per sample were estimated from amplification of reference gene primers within the assay. To quantify the absolute abundance of each unique TCRbeta CDR3 rearrangement, sequence reads were collapsed and filtered. For each sample, productive Simpson clonality was calculated by taking the square root of Simpson's diversity index across productive rearrangements. The table comes from immuneACCESS by way of TCRdb, which keeps in-frame sequences with V and J called. Part of the clones is missing from these tables; in studies checked, under half for an unresolved V gene and the rest for unknown reasons. From that table come the V and J calls and clone size; the DNA was used to work out D and trimming. The sample table lists some 120,000 clones, about 87% of them with a count of one. The top ten hold about 3.6% of the sample.

For this clone: Its recognized antigen is unknown. The sample holds no much larger clone one base away, and base qualities are not on file. The same CDR3 also results from other DNA sequences found in this sample.

Each collaborating institution followed its own protocols to collect whole blood in K2EDTA tubes. For TCRbeta analysis, collaborators shipped samples in one of three forms: frozen whole blood, isolated PBMCs, or DNA extracted from either of those sample types. The germline V gene specifies SGDLS as CDR1 and YYNGEE as CDR2. The cysteine opens and the phenylalanine closes a CDR3 of 16 amino acids. CDR3 DNA only is kept here, 48 bases in frame from base 1. Germline trimming: 0 bases from V, 2 bases from J; junction bases outside gene matches: 2. Study-wide conclusions, independent of this receptor: The amount of clinical and demographic metadata varied by source and participant and was provided uncurated.

The TCR sequence derives from a woman between 55 and 75 years old with acute or convalescent COVID-19. The chain was built from TRBV9 and TRBJ2-3; 11 of the junction bases match TRBD2. The sample was peripheral blood. For the CDR3, the sequence is CASSVGLAGLTDTQYF. DNA sequence: TGTGCCAGCAGCGTAGGACTAGCGGGGCTCACAGATACGCAGTATTTT.